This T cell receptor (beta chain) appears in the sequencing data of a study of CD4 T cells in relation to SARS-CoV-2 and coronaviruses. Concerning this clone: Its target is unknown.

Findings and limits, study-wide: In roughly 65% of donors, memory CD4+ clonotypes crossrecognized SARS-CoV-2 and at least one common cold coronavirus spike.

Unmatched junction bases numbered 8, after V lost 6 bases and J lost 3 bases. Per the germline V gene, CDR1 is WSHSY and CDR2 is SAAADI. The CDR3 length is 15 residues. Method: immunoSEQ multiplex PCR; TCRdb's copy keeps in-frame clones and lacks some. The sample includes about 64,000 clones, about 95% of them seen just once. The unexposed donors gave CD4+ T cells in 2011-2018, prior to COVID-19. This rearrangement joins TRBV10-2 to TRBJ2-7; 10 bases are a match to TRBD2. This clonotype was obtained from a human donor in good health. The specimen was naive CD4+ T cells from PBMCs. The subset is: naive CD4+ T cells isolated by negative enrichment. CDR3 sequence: CASRAGTSESYEQYF. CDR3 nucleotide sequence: TGCGCCAGCAGAGCCGGGACTAGCGAGAGCTACGAGCAGTACTTC.